What follows are 13 T cell receptor beta chains derived from one specimen sequenced in a study of T cells after yellow fever vaccination. One entry per CDR3 protein, called by TCRdb with MiXCR from the 5' RACE reads. The table lists approximately 330,000 distinct CDR3 sequences, 9.5% to 15% of them singletons. Sample: CD4+ T cells sorted from PBMCs, taken 15 days after the yellow fever booster vaccination. The receptors were gathered from a young man who received the YFV17D yellow fever vaccine.

This clonotype was counted only a few times. The chain has TRBV6-5 and TRBJ1-2; TRBD1 might be the D (6 bases). Trimming shortened V by 0 bases and J by 5 bases, and 13 bases separated the two germline ends. Germline lookup yields CDR1 MNHEY and CDR2 SVGAGI. The CDR3 length is 15 residues. CDR3 in amino acids: CASSYSQGNKYGYTF. The CDR3 nucleotides read TGTGCCAGCAGTTACTCGCAGGGGAACAAGTATGGCTACACCTTC.

Many counts were recorded for this clonotype. This chain connects TRBV20-1 to TRBJ2-5; D is uncertain. The CDR3 has 13 residues. CDR1 DFQATT and CDR2 SNEGSKA come from the germline V gene (reference sequence). Deletions cut 1 base from V and 4 bases from J, with 10 bases between. The CDR3 sequence is CSARVAGGETQYF. The DNA of the CDR3 is TGCAGTGCTAGAGTCGCAGGCGGAGAGACCCAGTACTTC.

The sample holds a few counts of this clonotype. The J gene is TRBJ2-5, the V gene TRBV5-1; a weak D match, TRBD1 (7 bases). Germline V gene data show CDR1 as SGHRS and CDR2 as YFSETQ. The V end lost 2 bases, the J end lost 2 bases, and 16 bases lay between the germline ends. The CDR3 runs to 16 residues. CDR3 DNA: TGCGCCAGCAGCTTCCGACAGGGAGGAAGACAAGAGACCCAGTACTTC. Its translation is CASSFRQGGRQETQYF.

There are a few counts of this clonotype. The chain combines TRBV4-3 with TRBJ1-1; 10 nucleotides line up with TRBD1. The CDR3 runs to 17 residues. J gave up 0 bases and V 6 bases, and 10 bases lay outside the gene matches. Germline lookup yields CDR1 LGHNA and CDR2 YSLEER. The CDR3 coding sequence is TGCGCCAGCAGTCCCTTGGGGGGACAGGGGCTGAACACTGAAGCTTTCTTT. Translating it yields CASSPLGGQGLNTEAFF.

The chain recombines TRBV5-1 with TRBJ2-3; perhaps TRBD1 as D (7 bases). The V and J ends lost 6 bases and 3 bases respectively, with 14 bases between them. Germline CDR1 SGHRS, CDR2 YFSETQ. This CDR3 is 14 amino acids long. The CDR3 coding sequence is TGCGCCAGCAAAACAGGGGAGGAGACAGATACGCAGTATTTT. Translation: CASKTGEETDTQYF.

The chain combines TRBV4-3 with TRBJ1-4; TRBD1 is a possible D gene (5 bases). The CDR3 is 15 amino acids. The V end was cut by 2 bases, the J end by 5 bases, with 12 bases between. The V gene's germline CDR1 is LGHNA and CDR2 YSLEER. The CDR3 sequence is CASSQPRGANEKLFF. In DNA, the CDR3 is TGCGCCAGCAGCCAACCAAGGGGAGCGAATGAAAAACTGTTTTTT.

The gene calls are TRBV24-1 and TRBJ2-3; D possibly corresponds to TRBD2 (5 bases). Germline CDR1 is KGHDR and CDR2 is SFDVKD. V shed 5 bases and J shed 0 bases, with 11 bases lying between them. The CDR3 totals 15 residues. CDR3 in DNA: TGTGCCACCAGTGGAGGGCACTCTAGCACAGATACGCAGTATTTT. It specifies CATSGGHSSTDTQYF.

This clonotype was seen a few times. The genes are TRBV6-2 or TRBV6-3 and TRBJ2-7; 7 bases fit TRBD1. The V gene's germline CDR1 is MNHEY and CDR2 SVGEGT. With V trimmed by 4 bases and J by 6 bases, 15 bases remained unmatched. This CDR3 comprises 16 residues. As DNA, the CDR3 is TGTGCCAGCAGTTCCCACAGGGGCATAGGTCCTATCGAGCAGTACTTC. Residues: CASSSHRGIGPIEQYF.

V gene TRBV6-1 combines with J gene TRBJ1-1; TRBD1 is a possible D gene (6 bases). CDR3 size: 14 residues. CDR1 and CDR2 (germline): MNHNS, SASEGT. V was clipped by 3 bases and J by 4 bases, with 12 bases between them. CDR3 region: CASSDMGGRTEAFF. The CDR3 DNA follows: TGTGCCAGCAGTGATATGGGGGGCCGCACTGAAGCTTTCTTT.

This clonotype was counted ten times or more. V usage is TRBV5-1 and J usage is TRBJ2-3, with TRBD2 matching 13 bases. The germline V gene has CDR1 SGHRS and CDR2 YFSETQ. The CDR3 sequence is 16 residues long. J was trimmed by 2 bases and V by 4 bases; bases with no gene match: 4. CDR3 sequence: CASSPGLAGNTDTQYF. CDR3 in DNA: TGCGCCAGCAGCCCGGGACTAGCGGGGAACACAGATACGCAGTATTTT.

This chain uses TRBV18 with TRBJ2-1; D unclear. Looked up from germline, CDR1 is KGHSH and CDR2 is LQKENI. Trimming removed 3 bases at V and 0 bases at J, with 9 bases between. The CDR3 has 15 amino acids. CDR3 protein: CASSPRPGSYNEQFF. CDR3 DNA sequence: TGTGCCAGCTCACCTCGTCCCGGCTCCTACAATGAGCAGTTCTTC.

J is TRBJ1-5 and V is TRBV6-2 or TRBV6-3; TRBD1 matches 8 bases. The CDR3 runs 15 residues. Germline CDR1 MNHEY, CDR2 SVGEGT. The trim removed 5 bases at V and 2 bases at J, leaving 5 bases unmatched. CDR3 in DNA: TGTGCCAGCAGTCCCACGACAGGGGGCAATCAGCCCCAGCATTTT. Encoded protein: CASSPTTGGNQPQHF.

This chain connects TRBV7-9 to TRBJ2-5, with TRBD2 matching 9 bases. The germline CDR1 and CDR2 sequences are SEHNR and FQNEAQ (reference sequence). The CDR3 runs to 17 residues. With 6 bases clipped from V and 4 bases from J, the junction kept 15 bases outside the gene matches. The CDR3, as DNA: TGTGCCAGCAGACGAGCGGGGGGCCCTACTGGGGGAGAGACCCAGTACTTC. It encodes CASRRAGGPTGGETQYF.